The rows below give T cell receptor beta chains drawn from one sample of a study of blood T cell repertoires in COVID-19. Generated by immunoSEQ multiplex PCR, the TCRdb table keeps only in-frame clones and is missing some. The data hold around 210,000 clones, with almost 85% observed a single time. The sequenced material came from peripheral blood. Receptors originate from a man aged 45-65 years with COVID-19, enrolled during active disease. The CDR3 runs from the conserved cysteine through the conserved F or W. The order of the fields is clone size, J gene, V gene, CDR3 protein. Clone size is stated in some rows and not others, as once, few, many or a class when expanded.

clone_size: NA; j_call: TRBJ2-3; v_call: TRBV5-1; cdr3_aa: CASSLVLAGAADTQYF
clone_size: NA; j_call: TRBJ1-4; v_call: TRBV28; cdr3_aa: CASSLSQVNEKLFF
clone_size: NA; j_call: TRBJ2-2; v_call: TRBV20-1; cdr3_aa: CSASSVTNTGELFF
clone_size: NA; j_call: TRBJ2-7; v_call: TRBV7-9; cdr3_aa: CASSSGEYEQYF
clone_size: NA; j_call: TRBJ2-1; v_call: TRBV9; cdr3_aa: CASSVTSGESSYNEQFF
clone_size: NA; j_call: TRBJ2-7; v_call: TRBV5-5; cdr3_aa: CASSWTLYEQYF
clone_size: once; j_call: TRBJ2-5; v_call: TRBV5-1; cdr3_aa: CASSLTKPETQYF
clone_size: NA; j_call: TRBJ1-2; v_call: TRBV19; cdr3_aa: CASSIKGANGYTF
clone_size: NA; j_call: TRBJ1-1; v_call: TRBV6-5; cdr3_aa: CASTTTGSNTEAFF
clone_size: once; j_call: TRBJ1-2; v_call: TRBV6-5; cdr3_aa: CASTSGGSLGYTF
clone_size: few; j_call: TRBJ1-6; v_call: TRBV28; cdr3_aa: CASSGGLALHF